This T cell receptor (beta chain) appears in the sequencing data of a study of control samples from healthy donors and cancer patients. The CDR3 contains 13 residues. V was shortened by 2 bases and J by 8 bases, with 7 bases between the two germline ends. Germline loops: CDR1 MNHEY, CDR2 SVGAGI. This clone was seen more than once but under ten times. Repertoires were generated with immunoSEQ multiplex PCR, while TCRdb's copy carries only in-frame clones and drops some. Here the sample spans roughly 170,000 clones, about 94% being singletons. The TCR sequence derives from an older woman in good health. The specimen sequenced was blood. The J gene is TRBJ1-6, the V gene TRBV6-5; D gene unclear. This CDR3 reads CASSYLGDSPLHF. Written as DNA, the CDR3 is TGTGCCAGCAGTTACCTGGGTGATTCACCCCTCCACTTT.